One sample yielded the 16 T cell receptor beta chains listed below, sequenced in a study of T-cell memory formation after mild COVID-19. One entry per CDR3 protein results from TCRdb running MiXCR on the 5' RACE reads. The top ten hold roughly 23% of the sample, which has 250,000 to 350,000 distinct CDR3 sequences, over 11% seen once. The sequencing sample was made of PBMCs or a T cell subset sorted from them (not recorded which). The receptor source for this set is a man aged 18 to 29 who had mild COVID-19 (a few samples of this study predate the infection). Cell type and time point are not known.

For this clonotype: The junction differs from germline at one of its ends, possibly a read error. The rearrangement uses TRBV6-5 and TRBJ2-1; TRBD1 aligns across 9 bases. The CDR3 runs to 16 residues. CDR1 MNHEY and CDR2 SVGAGI come from the germline V gene. The CDR3 loop reads CASSVTGTGSYNEQIF. For the CDR3, the DNA is TGTGCCAGCAGTGTAACCGGGACAGGGAGCTACAATGAGCAGATCTTC.

This clonotype was detected only a few times. This chain connects TRBV6-6 to TRBJ1-5; 7 positions agree with TRBD1. Looked up from germline, CDR1 is MNHNY and CDR2 is SVGAGI (reference sequence). The length of the CDR3 is 13 residues. The junction had 4 bases not matched to a gene; V was cut back by 11 bases and J by 0 bases. The CDR3 sequence: CAGRQGSNQPQHF. CDR3 in DNA: TGTGCCGGGCGACAGGGTAGCAATCAGCCCCAGCATTTT.

The chain recombines TRBV5-5 with TRBJ1-4; D is possibly TRBD1 (6 bases). This CDR3 is built from 19 residues. Germline CDR1 is SGHKS and CDR2 is YYEKEE (reference sequence). V lost 4 bases to trimming and J lost 4 bases, with 26 bases between them. CDR3 sequence (DNA): TGTGCCAGCAGCCCCCCTTACGTTGGGGGCGCGGGGGTTAATGAAAAACTGTTTTTT. Translation gives CASSPPYVGGAGVNEKLFF. Supplemented by reference TRBV5-5 and TRBJ1-4, the full variable domain reads DAGVTQSPTHLIKTRGQQVTLRCSPISGHKSVSWYQQVLGQGPQFIFQYYEKEERGRGNFPDRFSARQFPNYSSELNVNALLLGDSALYLCASSPPYVGGAGVNEKLFFGSGTQLSVL.

V and J are TRBV24-1 and TRBJ1-1, with D possibly TRBD1 on 6 matching bases. The CDR3 runs to 13 residues. V gave up 7 bases and J gave up 5 bases, with 13 bases separating them. Looked up from germline, CDR1 is KGHDR and CDR2 is SFDVKD. CDR3 in amino acids: CATRPGAGTEAFF. CDR3 nucleotides: TGTGCCACCAGACCGGGGGCAGGAACTGAAGCTTTCTTT.

The gene calls are TRBV9 and TRBJ2-5; D not certain. CDR3 length equals 13 residues. Germline values: CDR1 SGDLS, CDR2 YYNGEE. The V gene lost 0 bases and the J gene lost 4 bases, with 7 bases spanning the gap. The CDR3 DNA is TGTGCCAGCAGCGTAGTAGACTCAGAGACCCAGTACTTC. Translation: CASSVVDSETQYF.

This clonotype appeared a few times. This chain joins TRBV25-1 and TRBJ1-2, with 9 nucleotides matching TRBD1. The CDR3 totals 14 residues. Trimming removed 2 bases from V and 7 bases from J; junction bases left unmatched: 5. Germline CDR1 reads MGHDK; CDR2 reads SYGVNS. For the CDR3, the DNA is TGTGCCAGCAGTGAAGGGACAGGGACTTTTGGCTACACCTTC. Protein sequence: CASSEGTGTFGYTF.

The genes are TRBV20-1 and TRBJ2-3; 13 bases match TRBD2. J was trimmed by 6 bases and V by 5 bases; bases with no gene match: 8. This CDR3 region has 15 residues. Germline V gene lookup returns CDR1 DFQATT and CDR2 SNEGSKA (reference sequence). The DNA for the CDR3 is TGCAGTGCTGGACTAACTAGCGGGGGGGCGGATACGCAGTATTTT. Amino acid sequence: CSAGLTSGGADTQYF.

This clonotype was picked up a small number of times. The chain has TRBV9 and TRBJ2-3; 15 nucleotides align to TRBD2. V dropped 0 bases and J dropped 6; count of bases not matched to a gene: 5. The CDR3 spans 17 residues. The germline V gene encodes CDR1 SGDLS and CDR2 YYNGEE. The CDR3: CASSVAQGLAGGDTQYF. CDR3 in DNA: TGTGCCAGCAGCGTAGCACAGGGACTAGCGGGGGGCGATACGCAGTATTTT.

In this sample, this clonotype turned up a few times. The chain recombines TRBV5-1 with TRBJ1-2, with D hard to call. CDR1 is SGHRS and CDR2 is YFSETQ in the germline V gene. V dropped 0 bases and J dropped 3 bases, with 9 bases sitting between them. This CDR3 comprises 14 residues. CDR3 region: CASSLALGYYGYTF. DNA of the CDR3: TGCGCCAGCAGCTTGGCCTTGGGGTACTATGGCTACACCTTC.

The chain links TRBV9 to TRBJ2-5; D not certain. V lost 2 bases, J lost 3 bases, and 5 bases lay in between. Germline CDR1 SGDLS, CDR2 YYNGEE. There are 12 residues in the CDR3. The CDR3 loop is CASSVQEETQYF. The CDR3 region has the DNA TGTGCCAGCAGCGTTCAAGAAGAGACCCAGTACTTC.

This clonotype was observed at least ten times. J is TRBJ2-7 and V is TRBV7-2; tentatively, D is TRBD1 or TRBD2 (5 bases each). V shed 7 bases and J shed 6 bases, with 19 bases lying between them. The CDR3 is 14 residues long. Germline CDR1 reads SGHTA; CDR2 reads FQGNSA. The CDR3 reads CASTSTGHGGEQYF. The CDR3 DNA reads as TGTGCCAGCACCTCGACGGGGCATGGAGGCGAGCAGTACTTC.

The chain has TRBV19 and TRBJ2-3; tentatively, D is TRBD2 (5 bases). Trimming cost V 4 bases and J 7 bases, with 9 bases left between them. The CDR3 contains 12 residues. Germline-derived CDR1 and CDR2 are LNHDA and SQIVND (reference sequence). CDR3 DNA: TGTGCCAGTAGTACCCCGGGAAATACGCAGTATTTT. Translating gives CASSTPGNTQYF.

The rearrangement links TRBV13 to TRBJ2-1; 9 bases agree with TRBD1. Germline CDR1 reads PRHDT; CDR2 reads FYEKMQ (reference sequence). The CDR3 totals 16 residues. Losses at the gene ends were 0 bases for V and 4 bases for J; bases not matched to a gene: 4. As DNA, the CDR3 is TGTGCCAGCAGCTTAGGCCGGGGGACAGGGTACAATGAGCAGTTCTTC. It encodes CASSLGRGTGYNEQFF.

Only a few counts were recorded for this clonotype. The V gene is TRBV20-1, the J gene TRBJ2-1; the D call may be TRBD1 or TRBD2 (5 bases each). CDR1 DFQATT and CDR2 SNEGSKA come from the germline V gene (reference sequence). V was pared by 5 bases and J by 5 bases, with 16 bases between. The CDR3 loop spans 14 amino acids. The CDR3 reads CSAFRDLSHNEQFF. CDR3 nucleotides: TGCAGTGCTTTCCGGGACCTATCCCACAATGAGCAGTTCTTC.

This clonotype has a count of ten or more. The chain uses TRBV6-5 and TRBJ1-2, with 8 nucleotides matching TRBD1. V trimming: 2 bases; J trimming: 0 bases; junction bases outside the gene matches: 8. Per germline, CDR1 MNHEY and CDR2 SVGAGI. This CDR3 comprises 17 residues. The CDR3 here is CASSYKRDRQANYGYTF. CDR3 nucleotide sequence: TGTGCCAGCAGTTACAAAAGGGACAGGCAAGCTAACTATGGCTACACCTTC.

This clonotype was seen many times. This chain uses TRBV18 with TRBJ2-5; D is undetermined. The germline V and J ends were trimmed by 3 bases and 5 bases, with 10 bases remaining between them. The CDR3 is made up of 13 amino acids. Germline lookup yields CDR1 KGHSH and CDR2 LQKENI. The CDR3 coding sequence is TGTGCCAGCTCACCCCGTCGTCGTGAGACCCAGTACTTC. This sequence encodes CASSPRRRETQYF.